This TCR beta chain originates from a study of cytomegalovirus exposure and HLA in healthy donors listed by TCRdb under 2017. With regard to the full study: The 666 repertoires of the first cohort and the roughly 110 validation repertoires were produced on the same platform, according to a later analysis. The aim of the study was to test whether cataloging public T cell receptors could identify signatures of past pathogen exposure. A separate validation cohort of over a hundred different subjects was used in addition to the roughly 640-subject first cohort. To predict cytomegalovirus infection status, the study combined high-throughput TCR immunosequencing, statistical association of individual TCRs with disease status, and machine learning. What the work shows at the level of the full study, not this receptor alone: The study listed 150 to 200 TCR beta chains as associated with cytomegalovirus. In both the original and validation cohorts, the classifier was reported to diagnose cytomegalovirus status with high specificity and sensitivity. Subsequent analysis determined that TCRs grouped into clusters in the first cohort also showed a tendency toward co-occurrence across the roughly 110 validation repertoires, and approximately 94% of cluster scores exceeded 0. Across donors, most TCR sequences were observed very rarely, whereas some public TCRs were present in many individuals. It was suggested by the authors that the approach could potentially be generalized to other disease states and immunological phenotypes. A few of the identified cytomegalovirus-associated TCR beta chains were confirmed in vitro to be specific for cytomegalovirus antigens. A later analysis lacked HLA typing for the validation cohort, so it scored co-occurrence in that cohort across all 120 or so repertoires.

The donors were included in the validation cohort of some 110 subjects, a group kept apart from the roughly 690-subject first cohort. To prepare the library, the immunoSEQ multiplex PCR assay was applied. From the authors' description of their analysis: A statistical classification framework was built for diagnosing cytomegalovirus status from the catalog of TCR beta chain sequences. The table was pulled from immuneACCESS by TCRdb, which kept in-frame rearrangements only. Such tables lose some clones; where checked, under half of the loss comes from unresolved V genes, and the rest has no known cause. V and J calls and clone size come straight from that table; D and trimming were deduced from the DNA. The sample records about 130,000 clones, roughly nine tenths of which are singletons. The ten largest clonotypes hold around 9% of the sample. Regarding this clone: Its specific antigen is unknown. No much larger clone is present one base from it, and per-base qualities are unavailable.

CDR1 SEHNR and CDR2 FQNEAQ were looked up in the germline V gene (reference sequence). The junction carries 14 bases between V and J, which are trimmed by 5 bases and 0 bases respectively. Including cysteine and phenylalanine, the CDR3 has 16 amino acids. The CDR3 DNA has 48 bases and is translated from base 1. The chain is encoded by TRBV7-9 joined to TRBJ1-3; the D segment cannot be called with confidence. This TCR was sampled from a woman between 18 and 30 years old in good health and CMV-seropositive. Source material: PBMCs. The nucleotide sequence reads TGTGCCAGCAGCCGGGATTACAGCAGCTCTGGAAACACCATATATTTT. The resulting protein is CASSRDYSSSGNTIYF.